A single TCR beta chain is shown here with its context. No antigen is known for it. Base qualities were left out, and no much larger clone turns up one base away. All of the isolated RNA was reverse transcribed with the High Capacity cDNA Reverse Transcription Kit, so expressed TCRB transcripts were sequenced. Stem cell-like memory T cell samples underwent survey-depth immunoSEQ sequencing, averaging around 1 million total reads per sample. Sorted cells were lysed in RLT buffer and RNA was extracted with DNase-treated RNeasy Micro or Mini kits, depending on cell number. To prevent cross-contamination, each cell subset was processed individually, whereas patient and healthy donor samples were processed jointly. The immunoSEQ multiplex PCR was used to amplify TCRB sequences from cDNA, yielding 87-bp fragments that span the CDR3 region. Sequencing of the amplicons was done on the Illumina HiSeq platform. As for the authors' bioinformatics: Synthetic template baselines were used to correct PCR bias computationally, reads within Hamming distance 2 were collapsed together, and singletons that could not be merged were discarded. Reads were aligned against IMGT to assign V, D and J genes, CDR3 length and insertions or deletions at six rearrangement sites. Clonotype counts were normalized to sorted cell number within each subset before computing true diversity and Gini coefficients with the tcR R package. Repertoire sharing was quantified using the overlap coefficient calculated on TCRB nucleotide sequences. Here the immuneACCESS table is served through TCRdb, limited to in-frame sequences with V and J called. Missing clones are a known gap in these copies; in checked studies unresolved V genes cover under half, and the rest lacks a known reason. D and trimming come from the DNA, and the V and J calls and clone size come from that table. Across this sample there are around 99,000 clones, with about two fifths seen only once. The top ten constitute less than 0.08% of the sample.

The record originates from a study of beta chain features in type 1 diabetes (dated 2018 in TCRdb). About the study as a whole: No differences in mean age, gender distribution, total cell number or subset yield were found between patients and healthy donors. Across all samples, some 110,000,000 sorted cells were examined, and cell number per subset correlated strongly with RNA yield. The study compared TCRB repertoires of sorted circulating CD4+ T cell subsets between recently diagnosed type 1 diabetes patients and matched healthy donors. Regulatory and stem cell-like memory subsets were obtained from only 8 patients and about eight healthy donors, while naive and central memory subsets were obtained from all 28 donors.

Overall study outcomes, separate from this receptor: Because cDNA was sequenced instead of genomic DNA, activated cells with high expression could be over-represented, although the groups did not differ in activation or CD3 levels. Because small numbers of individuals were included in the HLA sub-analyses, any influence of HLA type on TCRB rearrangement was left unresolved. At VDJ recombination sites, type 1 diabetes patients had fewer insertions and more deleted nucleotides, which implies abnormalities in thymic rearrangement. Naive, central memory and regulatory TCRB repertoires appeared to be more alike among patients than among healthy donors. PCR might favor shorter templates, but patient and control samples were amplified and corrected together, so any skew would affect both groups equally. A moderate but significant shortening of TCRB CDR3 length was observed in type 1 diabetes patients in all four CD4+ subsets.

The germline V gene yields LGHNT for CDR1 and FRNRAP for CDR2. Counted from cysteine to phenylalanine, this CDR3 has 19 amino acids. Kept here is only the CDR3 DNA, which spans 57 bases and is read in frame from base 1. V and J are trimmed by 5 bases and 0 bases, and the gene matches miss 10 bases of the junction. A single peripheral blood draw of about 116 mL on average was collected from each donor into heparinised tubes. A BD FACSAria II was used to sort naive, central memory, regulatory and stem cell-like memory CD4+ T cells with a panel that included CD45RO, CCR7, CD25, CD127, CD95 and CD27. All sorted populations exceeded 95% purity. PBMCs were separated immediately by Lymphoprep density gradient centrifugation and were stained directly, without being cultured. To minimize batch effects, samples were stained and sorted in pairs, one healthy donor with one patient per experiment.

The sequenced material came from stem cell memory CD4+ T cells from blood. This specimen's cell subset or site label, interpreted: stem cell-like memory CD4+ T cells. This sequence was found in a woman aged 18-30 years in good health. The chain was built from TRBV12-5 and TRBJ2-1; 13 bases in between match TRBD2. The DNA reads as follows: TGTGCTAGTGGTCCCTCCCCGGGACTAGCGGGATACTCCTACAATGAGCAGTTCTTC. It is translated as CASGPSPGLAGYSYNEQFF.